The 11 T cell receptor beta chains in this list originate from one sample, sequenced in a study of T cell changes during pregnancy in multiple sclerosis. Some clones are missing from TCRdb's copy, which holds only in-frame ones; the method was immunoSEQ multiplex PCR. Here the sample spans around 75,000 clones, 94% being singletons. The sequences come from CD4+ T cells from peripheral blood mononuclear cells, collected after pregnancy. Source of these receptors: a female donor with multiple sclerosis, enrolled in a pregnancy study.

The rearrangement links TRBV5-1 to TRBJ2-3; maybe TRBD1 (6 bases). The CDR3 spans 16 residues. CDR1 and CDR2 from the germline V gene are SGHRS and YFSETQ. Trimming took 1 base from V and 1 from J, leaving 13 bases between them. The chain's CDR3 is CASSLPGQLRTDTQYF. CDR3 sequence (DNA): TGCGCCAGCAGCTTGCCAGGACAGTTACGCACAGATACGCAGTATTTT.

In DNA form, the CDR3 reads TGTGCCAGCAGCGCCACCGGGACTAGCGGCTACAATGAGCAGTTCTTC. Protein: CASSATGTSGYNEQFF. This chain connects TRBV9 to TRBJ2-1, with TRBD2 matching over 11 bases. Germline values: CDR1 SGDLS, CDR2 YYNGEE. The CDR3 runs to 16 residues. V gave up 3 bases and J gave up 3 bases; unmatched junction bases: 5.

This chain uses TRBV11-2 with TRBJ2-1; tentative D call: TRBD2 (6 bases). Between the trimmed V and J ends, which lost 5 bases and 0 bases, there was a span of 11 bases. The CDR3 loop spans 15 amino acids. In germline, CDR1 is SGHAT, CDR2 FQNNGV. CDR3 loop: CASSPGTGSYNEQFF. CDR3 DNA: TGTGCCAGCAGCCCCGGGACTGGCTCCTACAATGAGCAGTTCTTC.

The chain employs TRBV15 and TRBJ2-1, with 7 bases that match TRBD1. Germline V CDR1 and CDR2: LNHNV, YYDKDF (reference sequence). This CDR3 is 16 amino acids long. V trimming: 1 base; J trimming: 0 bases; junction bases outside the gene matches: 3. CDR3 sequence: CATSRVTGSSYNEQFF. Here the CDR3 DNA reads TGTGCCACCAGCAGAGTGACAGGGAGCTCCTACAATGAGCAGTTCTTC. The variable domain in full, completed from reference TRBV15 and TRBJ2-1, reads DAMVIQNPRYQVTQFGKPVTLSCSQTLNHNVMYWYQQKSSQAPKLLFHYYDKDFNNEADTPDNFQSRRPNTSFCFLDIRSPGLGDTAMYLCATSRVTGSSYNEQFFGPGTRLTVL.

Written as DNA, the CDR3 is TGTGCCAGCACCGTGACAGGGTTGGGATCACCCCTCCACTTT. Its translation is CASTVTGLGSPLHF. The rearrangement uses TRBV5-6 and TRBJ1-6, with 7 bases lining up with TRBD1. The germline CDR1 and CDR2 sequences are SGHDT and YYEEEE. V shed 6 bases, J shed 10 bases, and the junction held 10 bases outside the gene matches. CDR3 size: 14 residues.

The J gene is TRBJ2-3, the V gene TRBV7-2, with TRBD2 matching over 7 bases. The J segment lost 2 bases and the V segment lost 5 bases, leaving 7 bases of the junction unmatched. Germline V gives CDR1 SGHTA, CDR2 FQGNSA. This CDR3 has 15 amino acids. The CDR3 nucleotides read TGTGCCAGCAGCCGGACTAGATATTCCACAGATACGCAGTATTTT. Protein: CASSRTRYSTDTQYF.

The chain employs TRBV6-6 and TRBJ2-3; 7 bases are a match to TRBD1. The CDR3 extends over 15 amino acids. With 0 bases clipped from V and 5 bases from J, the junction kept 5 bases outside the gene matches. Germline assignment: CDR1 MNHNY and CDR2 SVGAGI (reference sequence). The CDR3 loop reads CASSYSGGAVDTQYF. In DNA, the CDR3 is TGTGCCAGCAGTTACTCAGGGGGCGCGGTAGATACGCAGTATTTT.

The rearrangement uses TRBV28 and TRBJ1-3, with D possibly matching TRBD1 (6 bases). Germline V lookup: CDR1 MDHEN, CDR2 SYDVKM. The CDR3 loop spans 16 amino acids. V was shortened by 2 bases and J by 0 bases, with 11 bases between the two germline ends. The CDR3 sequence is CASSLDRLTSGNTIYF. As DNA, the CDR3 is TGTGCCAGCAGTTTAGACAGGCTAACCTCTGGAAACACCATATATTTT.

V is TRBV27 and J is TRBJ2-3, with 12 bases fitting TRBD2. This CDR3 contains 15 residues. V shed 2 bases and J 5 bases; nucleotides not matched to a gene: 2. CDR1 is MNHEY, CDR2 SMNVEV, per germline (reference sequence). The CDR3 loop reads CASSLPGLAGDTQYF. DNA for the CDR3: TGTGCCAGCAGTTTACCGGGACTAGCGGGAGATACGCAGTATTTT.

V usage is TRBV21-1 and J usage is TRBJ2-2; the table's TRBD1 call for D was not verified on the DNA. TRBV21-1 is described as a pseudogene. The length of the CDR3 is 15 residues. CDR3 protein: CASPRQVKNTGELFF. CDR3 nucleotides: TGTGCCAGCCCCCGGCAGGTTAAGAACACCGGGGAGCTGTTTTTT.

This chain links TRBV7-9 with TRBJ2-5, with TRBD2 identical over 8 bases. This CDR3 comprises 14 residues. V lost 5 bases and J lost 4; bases outside the gene matches: 6. The germline V gene encodes CDR1 SEHNR and CDR2 FQNEAQ (reference sequence). CDR3 DNA: TGTGCCAGCAGCGCGACTAGCGTGGGAGAGACCCAGTACTTC. It translates to CASSATSVGETQYF.